The rows below give T cell receptor beta chains drawn from one sample of a study of blood T cell repertoires in COVID-19. The protocol was immunoSEQ multiplex PCR, while the TCRdb copy is restricted to in-frame clones and leaves out a portion. Here the sample spans some 100,000 clones, approximately 84% being singletons. The specimen was peripheral blood. These receptors were collected from a woman aged 55-70 years with acute or convalescent COVID-19. The CDR3 runs from the conserved cysteine through the conserved F or W. Fields, in order: J gene, clone size, V gene, D gene, CDR3 DNA, CDR3 protein. A D gene is named only where the DNA matches it firmly. A row's size may be missing; if present it is once, few, many or a size class.

TRBJ2-1 | NA | TRBV5-8 | NA | TGTGCCAGCAGCTTGGGACTAGCCTACAATGAGCAGTTCTTC | CASSLGLAYNEQFF
TRBJ2-3 | NA | TRBV7-9 | TRBD2 | TGTGCCAGCAGCTTTGGCGGGGGGACAGATACGCAGTATTTT | CASSFGGGTDTQYF
TRBJ1-1 | NA | TRBV6-5 | NA | TGTGCCAGCAGTAGAAACAGGGCCAACACTGAAGCTTTCTTT | CASSRNRANTEAFF
TRBJ2-7 | few | TRBV7-8 | TRBD1 | TGTGCCAGCAGCCCGACGGGACAGGCCTACGAGCAGTACTTC | CASSPTGQAYEQYF
TRBJ1-4 | NA | TRBV30 | NA | TGTGCCTGGGGCCGGACTAATGAAAAACTGTTTTTT | CAWGRTNEKLFF
TRBJ1-5 | NA | TRBV13 | NA | TGTGCCAGCAGCTTAGGGGGCCAGGGAAGCAATCAGCCCCAGCATTTT | CASSLGGQGSNQPQHF
TRBJ1-2 | NA | TRBV7-2 | TRBD1 | TGTGCCAGCAGCTTAGGGGACAGGGAGAACTATGGCTACACCTTC | CASSLGDRENYGYTF
TRBJ1-5 | NA | TRBV28 | NA | TGTGCCAGCAGTTTGCCCGGGAATAGCAATCAGCCCCAGCATTTT | CASSLPGNSNQPQHF
TRBJ1-2 | NA | TRBV2 | NA | TGTGCCAGCAGCGACAGCCTCTATGGCTACACCTTC | CASSDSLYGYTF
TRBJ1-1 | NA | TRBV28 | NA | TGTGCCAGCAGTGTGACAGAAAACACTGAAGCTTTCTTT | CASSVTENTEAFF
TRBJ1-6 | many | TRBV4-2 | NA | TGTGCCAGCAGCCAAGGAACGGCGGAAATTAATTCACCCCTCCACTTT | CASSQGTAEINSPLHF
TRBJ1-6 | NA | TRBV14 | NA | TGTGCCAGCAGCCAAGTGATCGGTACAGGGTCCACCCTCCACTTT | CASSQVIGTGSTLHF
TRBJ1-3 | NA | TRBV18 | TRBD1 | TGTGCCAGCTCACCGGGACAGCCGTTCTCTGGAAACACCATATATTTT | CASSPGQPFSGNTIYF
TRBJ1-3 | once | TRBV9 | NA | TGTGCCAGCAGCGCCCAACCTACGTCATGGGGAAACACCATATATTTT | CASSAQPTSWGNTIYF
TRBJ1-5 | few | TRBV30 | TRBD1 | TGTGCCTGGACAGAAGGACAGGGCTATCAGCCCCAGCATTTT | CAWTEGQGYQPQHF
TRBJ2-7 | once | TRBV30 | NA | TGTGCCTGGAGTATGACAGAGGGGGCCTACGAGCAGTACTTC | CAWSMTEGAYEQYF
TRBJ2-5 | NA | TRBV27 | TRBD2 | TGTGCCAGCAGTTTATTTCCCTCGATAGCGGGGGGGCCTGGGACCCAGTACTTC | CASSLFPSIAGGPGTQYF
TRBJ2-3 | once | TRBV3-1/TRBV3-2 | TRBD1 | TGTGCCAGCAGCCACGTCGACAGGGGGATGCAGTATTTT | CASSHVDRGMQYF
TRBJ1-3 | NA | TRBV2 | TRBD1 | TGTGCCAGCAGCCCCGACAGGGTTGGAAACACCATATATTTT | CASSPDRVGNTIYF
TRBJ2-1 | NA | TRBV3-1/TRBV3-2 | NA | TGTGCCAGCAGCCAAGATTGGGCCCGACCCTACAATGAGCAGTTCTTC | CASSQDWARPYNEQFF
TRBJ2-1 | NA | TRBV10-1 | TRBD1 | TGCGCCAGCAGCCCGGGACAGGGGGCCTGGGGGCAGTTCTTC | CASSPGQGAWGQFF
TRBJ2-7 | NA | TRBV7-2 | TRBD2 | TGTGCCAGCAGCTTAGACGGCACTAGCGGGGGATACGAGCAGTACTTC | CASSLDGTSGGYEQYF
TRBJ1-6 | NA | TRBV6-2/TRBV6-3 | TRBD1 | TGTGCCAGCAGTGACAGGGTTGATTCACCCCTCCACTTT | CASSDRVDSPLHF
TRBJ1-5 | NA | TRBV19 | NA | TGTGCCAGTAGTATTGTGAGGGCCGGCAATCAGCCCCAGCATTTT | CASSIVRAGNQPQHF
TRBJ2-7 | NA | TRBV19 | NA | TGTGCCAGTAGTATTTTTTCACAGGGTGGCTACGAGCAGTACTTC | CASSIFSQGGYEQYF
TRBJ2-7 | NA | TRBV5-4 | TRBD1 | TGTGCCAGCAGCGCCCGGGACAGTCACTACGAGCAGTACTTC | CASSARDSHYEQYF
TRBJ2-7 | few | TRBV19 | TRBD2 | TGTGCCAGTAGTTTAGGACTAGCGGGGGTCTACGAGCAGTACTTC | CASSLGLAGVYEQYF
TRBJ1-5 | NA | TRBV6-5 | NA | TGTGCCAGCGTCCGAGAAATTAATCAGCCCCAGCATTTT | CASVREINQPQHF
TRBJ1-4 | once | TRBV5-8 | TRBD1 | TGTGCCAGCAGCAAGACAGGGGGGAAGGAAAAACTGTTTTTT | CASSKTGGKEKLFF
TRBJ2-5 | NA | TRBV7-9 | TRBD1 | TGTGCCAGCAGCCGACAGGGGTTGGAGACCCAGTACTTC | CASSRQGLETQYF
TRBJ1-1 | NA | TRBV30 | NA | TGTGCCTGGAGTGTACAGTGGAACACTGAAGCTTTCTTT | CAWSVQWNTEAFF
TRBJ1-3 | NA | TRBV30 | NA | TGTGCCTGGAGTTTGGGACAAGGAAACACCATATATTTT | CAWSLGQGNTIYF
TRBJ2-5 | once | TRBV7-2 | TRBD2 | TGTGCCAGCAGCTCCTTAGCGGGGGGTTCGGAGACCCAGTACTTC | CASSSLAGGSETQYF
TRBJ2-7 | NA | TRBV5-6 | TRBD2 | TGTGCCAGCAGCAACCCACGGGGGGAGACCTACGAGCAGTACTTC | CASSNPRGETYEQYF
TRBJ1-5 | NA | TRBV30 | TRBD1 | TGTGCCTGGGACCGACAGGGAGGTCAGCCCCAGCATTTT | CAWDRQGGQPQHF
TRBJ1-5 | NA | TRBV10-3 | NA | TGTGCCATCAGTGAGGGGGGGGGCAATCAGCCCCAGCATTTT | CAISEGGGNQPQHF
TRBJ1-5 | NA | TRBV3-1/TRBV3-2 | NA | TGTGCCAGCAGCCCCAGGGGAGGCAATCAGCCCCAGCATTTT | CASSPRGGNQPQHF
TRBJ2-5 | NA | TRBV7-9 | TRBD1 | TGTGCCAGCAGCGTTACCCGGGACAGGCAAGAGACCCAGTACTTC | CASSVTRDRQETQYF
TRBJ2-7 | NA | TRBV5-1 | TRBD1 | TGCGCCAGCAGCCCGGGGACAGGGCCTTACTACGAGCAGTACTTC | CASSPGTGPYYEQYF
TRBJ1-5 | NA | TRBV6-5 | TRBD1 | TGTGCCAGCAGTAAGGGACAGCGCAATCAGCCCCAGCATTTT | CASSKGQRNQPQHF
TRBJ2-1 | NA | TRBV6-5 | NA | TGTGCCAGCAGCTGGGGAGTCTTAGACAATGAGCAGTTCTTC | CASSWGVLDNEQFF
TRBJ2-7 | NA | TRBV6-1 | NA | TGTGCCAGCAGTGAGCGGGGGCGAACCTACGAGCAGTACTTC | CASSERGRTYEQYF
TRBJ1-6 | few | TRBV28 | NA | TGTGCCAGCAGTTTGGTGGACAGTTATAATTCACCCCTCCACTTT | CASSLVDSYNSPLHF
TRBJ2-1 | few | TRBV19 | TRBD1 | TGTGCCAGTAGTAACCGGGACAGGATGTACAATGAGCAGTTCTTC | CASSNRDRMYNEQFF
TRBJ1-4 | NA | TRBV4-3 | NA | TGCGCCAGCAGCCAAGTGTCAGGCACCACCAATGAAAAACTGTTTTTT | CASSQVSGTTNEKLFF